The sequence of this TCR beta chain was determined in a study of shared clonotypes between healthy human individuals. Sequenced by immunoSEQ multiplex PCR; TCRdb stores in-frame clones only, minus some. The sample yields some 2,500,000 clones, roughly 93% seen once. CDR3 length: 15 amino acids. V lost 6 bases and J lost 1, with 12 bases in between. Germline loops: CDR1 SGHAT, CDR2 FQNNGV. The TCR comes from a young man in good health. Some clones in this sample may be carry-over from other donors' samples. Sequenced sample: naive CD4+ T cells from PBMCs. Subset noted: CD45RA+ positively selected. The V and J genes are TRBV11-2 and TRBJ2-2; D ambiguous. CDR3 amino acids: CASSRTVVNTGELFF. The CDR3 DNA sequence: TGTGCCAGCAGTCGGACCGTAGTGAACACCGGGGAGCTGTTTTTT.